This TCR beta chain was found in a study of blood T cells in healthy people across ages (dated by TCRdb to about 2015). Regarding the research as a whole: In model experiments, roughly one uniquely barcoded TCR beta cDNA molecule per two T cells was captured by template switching. The study measured age-related changes in TCR beta repertoire diversity using deep sequencing normalized with unique cDNA molecular identifiers. The donors were divided into four age groups: young (average roughly 17 years), middle-aged (roughly 42), aged (62) and long-lived (nearly 85). The study analyzed two additional independent replicas of 1 million unique cDNA reads from the same blood draw for two donors, one aged 18 to 30 and one aged 80 or older. Results and caveats for the whole study, not just this receptor: Because profiling used bulk unsorted PBMCs, naive and antigen-experienced compartments could not be compared conclusively. A strong correlation was found between observed TCR beta diversity and the percentage of naive T cells measured by flow cytometry. Compared with the aged group, the long-lived group had more naive CD4+ T cells, fewer expanded clones and increased TCR diversity, suggesting age selection. The CMV infection status of donors was not known, potentially confounding age-related changes in expanded clonotypes. Total diversity estimates from one million sequenced T cells were considered lower bounds and underestimates. As age increased, observed TCR beta diversity per million T cells dropped in a roughly linear way, and a significant reduction was already evident by age about 36.

Including cysteine and phenylalanine, the CDR3 has 17 amino acids. This entry keeps only the CDR3 DNA: 51 bases, framed from base 1. According to the germline V gene (reference sequence), CDR1 reads LGHDT and CDR2 reads YNNKEL. Library creation used 5' RACE. The run used an Illumina HiSeq 2500. The second PCR ran for roughly 7 to 11 cycles and used a J-beta primer mix along with a sample-barcoded 5' primer. A template-switch 5' adaptor carrying 12 random nucleotides introduced a unique molecular identifier onto each TCR beta cDNA molecule. Each sample yielded at least 2.5 million CDR3-containing paired-end reads. All of the RNA was converted into first-strand cDNA using the Mint cDNA synthesis kit, with a TRBC-specific oligonucleotide serving as the primer. After uracil-DNA glycosylase treatment, a first 18-cycle PCR used universal primers M1SS and BC2_uni_R on all cDNA. In the source study's methods: For normalization, 1 million high-quality reads, each with a distinct molecular identifier, were randomly selected from each sample. Reads sharing molecular identifiers were discarded rather than binned into consensus sequences. MiTCR, with a Q25 quality threshold and the strictest error-elimination algorithm, was used for CDR3 identification, clonotype clustering and error correction. A nonparametric unseen species model using Euler transformation provided a lower-bound estimate of total TCR beta diversity. TCRdb reprocessed the public reads (quality trimming at Q25 with fastp, clone calling with MiXCR) and kept in-frame beta chains. Each entry is one CDR3 protein sequence, shown with its most common DNA and genes. The V and J calls were not made by the authors but by TCRdb's processing. This sample has about 1 million distinct CDR3 sequences in its table, and roughly a quarter of those were observed once. About 0.8% of the sample is held by the ten biggest clonotypes.

With regard to this clonotype: No antigen is known for it. One base away there is no much larger clone; base qualities are not given.

Donors were 30 to 45 systemically healthy Caucasian individuals from Russia aged roughly 6 to 95 years. Each donor gave about 10 milliliters of peripheral blood, drawn into EDTA-treated Vacutainer tubes. Ficoll-Paque density-gradient centrifugation was used to isolate PBMCs, with at least 6 million obtained per sample. Total RNA was extracted from PBMCs with Trizol reagent, with at least 6 micrograms obtained per sample. The percentages of naive CD45RAhigh/CD27high T cells were determined by flow cytometry on a PBMC aliquot from every donor. The data were also submitted as part of a second study, on T cells of mothers and their children. That second publication adds: The donors were nine systemically healthy Caucasian individuals, made up of three mothers and their six children. cDNA synthesis used all of the extracted RNA, with roughly 1.5 ug of RNA in each 15 ul reaction. In the second PCR, the M1S primer added sample barcodes and 2-4 random nucleotides. Over 9.5 million TCR beta CDR3 reads were obtained for each mother, and millions of reads were obtained for each child. Thymic selection shapes the output of TCR recombination in a similar way in related and unrelated pairs, and inherited differences have a minor effect. Related mother-child pairs always showed normalized repertoire overlap that was slightly higher than in unrelated mother-child pairs, though the difference was never significant. With a sensitivity of around 97 clones per million clonotypes, no persistent microchimeric T cell clones were detected. Deep NGS was used in the study to compare the TCR beta repertoires of mothers and children and to look for features that separate related mother-child pairs from unrelated individuals. The mean age was approximately 41 +/- 4 years for the mothers and approximately 11 +/- 4 years for the children. Libraries were sequenced on Illumina HiSeq 2000 with 100+100 nt paired-end reads after adapter ligation with NEBNext reagents. To avoid cross-contamination, the mother libraries and the child libraries were prepared a month apart and sequenced in separate runs. For each donor, somewhere between roughly 500,000 and 2,100,000 distinct TCR beta clonotypes were identified. Naive TCR beta clonotypes were estimated from low-frequency clonotypes matched to each donor's FACS-determined naive share, without sorting.

The chain employs TRBV3-1 and TRBJ2-3, with TRBD1 perhaps the D gene, on 6 matching bases. The end of the DNA is better explained by TRBJ1-5, so the J call may be wrong. The clonotype was recovered from a girl aged 2 to 10 in good health. The sequencing input was blood. Read as DNA, the sequence is TGTGCCAGCAGCCAAGACAGACAGGTGCCTAGCACAGATACGCAGCATTTT. It encodes CASSQDRQVPSTDTQHF.